Listed below are T cell receptor beta chains from one sample, sequenced in a study of CD8 T cells in ankylosing spondylitis. TCRdb recomputed calls from the 5' RACE reads with MiXCR, one row per CDR3 protein. The sample contains about 390,000 distinct CDR3 sequences, 20% to 25% of which appear only once. The sample consisted of blood, either unsorted or a sorted T cell fraction (not recorded which). These receptors all stem from a male donor with ankylosing spondylitis. The CDR3 runs from the conserved cysteine through the conserved F or W. Each record gives: J gene, D gene, V gene, clone size, CDR3 DNA, CDR3 protein. The D gene is left open where the match is weak. A row's size may be missing; if present it is once, few, many or a size class.

>TRBJ2-1|NA|TRBV10-3|few
TGTGCCATCAGTGGAAAACAGGGCCATGAGCAGTTCTTC
CAISGKQGHEQFF
>TRBJ2-3|NA|TRBV28|few
TGTGCCAGCAGTTTCGGGAAAAAGGGAGATACGCAGTATTTT
CASSFGKKGDTQYF
>TRBJ2-3|NA|TRBV7-9|NA
TGTGCCAGCAGCTTTAGCGACACAGATACGCAGTATTTT
CASSFSDTDTQYF
>TRBJ2-7|TRBD1|TRBV20-1|few
TGCAGTGCTAGCCCTTCGGGACAGTATTCCTACGAGCAGTACTTC
CSASPSGQYSYEQYF
>TRBJ2-7|TRBD2|TRBV18|NA
TGTGCCAGCTCCAGCTCGGGGCGGGAGCTTTACGAGCAGTACTTC
CASSSSGRELYEQYF
>TRBJ2-5|NA|TRBV23-1|NA
TGCGCCAGCATAGGGTTTAGGGCTCGAGAGACCCAGTACTTC
CASIGFRARETQYF
>TRBJ2-5|NA|TRBV2|few
TGTGCCAGCAGTGGGGACGCGGAGACCCAGTACTTC
CASSGDAETQYF
>TRBJ2-3|TRBD2|TRBV6-2/TRBV6-3|NA
TGTGCCAGCAGTAAACTAGCGGGCGAGACAGATACGCAGTATTTT
CASSKLAGETDTQYF
>TRBJ2-2|TRBD2|TRBV4-2|NA
TGTGCCAGCAGCCAAGGGGAGGGTTGGCGGGAGGCCAACACCGGGGAGCTGTTTTTT
CASSQGEGWREANTGELFF
>TRBJ1-4|NA|TRBV20-1|NA
TGCAGTGCTAGACCATCGACAGTAACTAATGAAAAACTGTTTTTT
CSARPSTVTNEKLFF
>TRBJ2-5|TRBD1|TRBV30|once
TGTGCCTGGAGTACAGGGGCGCAAGAGACCCAGTACTTC
CAWSTGAQETQYF
>TRBJ2-5|TRBD2|TRBV7-2|NA
TGTGCCAGCAGCCTCGGGGCGGGAGTAGGAGGGACCCAGTACTTC
CASSLGAGVGGTQYF
>TRBJ1-2|NA|TRBV7-2|NA
TGTGCCAGCAGCTTGGGGGCGGGAAGGGGCTACACCTTC
CASSLGAGRGYTF
>TRBJ2-2|NA|TRBV3-1|NA
TGTGCCAGCAGCCACCGGACTGTCACCGGGGAGCTGTTTTTT
CASSHRTVTGELFF
>TRBJ2-3|NA|TRBV5-6|NA
TGTGCCAGCAGCAGGGGACTGGGGGCGGATACGCAGTATTTT
CASSRGLGADTQYF
>TRBJ2-1|TRBD2|TRBV6-5|few
TGTGCCAGCAGTTCCTCCAGGGCTAGCGGCCGTACCTCCTACAATGAGCAGTTCTTC
CASSSSRASGRTSYNEQFF
>TRBJ1-1|NA|TRBV18|few
TGTGCCAGCTCGCCCACGGGACAAAGTAAAGCTTTCTTT
CASSPTGQSKAFF
>TRBJ2-7|TRBD2|TRBV20-1|NA
TGCAGTGCTCACGAACTAGCGACCCCCTACGAGCAGTACTTC
CSAHELATPYEQYF
>TRBJ2-6|NA|TRBV4-1|NA
TGCGCCAGCAGCCCCGAACAGTGGGAACCCTCTGGGGCCAACGTCCTGACTTTC
CASSPEQWEPSGANVLTF
>TRBJ2-2|NA|TRBV4-3|few
TGCGCCAGCAGCCAGAGGACTACGAACACCGGGGAGCTGTTTTTT
CASSQRTTNTGELFF
>TRBJ2-1|NA|TRBV6-1|few
TGTGCCAGCAGTGAACTGGCGGGATTGGGTAATGAGCAGTTCTTC
CASSELAGLGNEQFF
>TRBJ1-1|TRBD1|TRBV29-1|NA
TGCAGCGTTGATCTCGGACAGGGGAACACTGAAGCTTTCTTT
CSVDLGQGNTEAFF
>TRBJ2-5|TRBD1|TRBV9|few
TGTGCCAGCAGCGTTGGGAGGAGGGGACAGGGTACTGAAGAGACCCAGTACTTC
CASSVGRRGQGTEETQYF
>TRBJ2-7|TRBD1|TRBV5-1|NA
TGCGCCAGCAGTCCCCGGGACAGGGGCGGGCCCCTCGAGCAGTACTTC
CASSPRDRGGPLEQYF
>TRBJ2-7|NA|TRBV5-1|NA
TGCGCCAGCAGCTTCCAGGGTGGGAGCTACGAGCAGTACTTC
CASSFQGGSYEQYF
>TRBJ2-3|NA|TRBV25-1|few
TGTGCCAGCAGTGAATATGGTAGGCCTAGCACAGATACGCAGTATTTT
CASSEYGRPSTDTQYF
>TRBJ2-7|TRBD1|TRBV14|few
TGTGCCAGCAGCCAAGATTACTACAGGGGATACTCCTACGAGCAGTACTTC
CASSQDYYRGYSYEQYF
>TRBJ1-4|NA|TRBV6-1|NA
TGTGCCTGCAACCGGGAAAGAGGTGAAAAACTGTTTTTT
CACNRERGEKLFF
>TRBJ1-2|NA|TRBV30|few
TGTGCCTGGAGCTTGGGGCATACTAACTATGGCTACACCTTC
CAWSLGHTNYGYTF
>TRBJ2-5|NA|TRBV9|few
TGTGCCAGCAGCGTAGGGCAGGGCCTATGGGAGACCCAGTACTTC
CASSVGQGLWETQYF
>TRBJ1-2|TRBD1|TRBV12-3/TRBV12-4|many
TGTGCCAGCAGTTGGGACGTACAGGGGGGCACCTTC
CASSWDVQGGTF
>TRBJ1-4|NA|TRBV20-1|many
TGCAGTGCTGCCGCGGGAGGAAAACTGTTTTTT
CSAAAGGKLFF
>TRBJ2-1|NA|TRBV5-8|NA
TGTGCCAGCAGCACCTTAATTGAGCAGTTCTTC
CASSTLIEQFF
>TRBJ1-2|NA|TRBV4-1|few
TGCGCCAGCAGCCGTTCCGGGACGGCTGTCTATGGCTACACCTTC
CASSRSGTAVYGYTF
>TRBJ1-1|NA|TRBV11-2|few
TGTGCCAGCAGCTTAGATCTAATGGTGGGGTCCGCCGAAGCTTTCTTT
CASSLDLMVGSAEAFF
>TRBJ2-5|NA|TRBV20-1|few
TGCAGTGCTAGTTATGTGGAGACCCAGTACTTC
CSASYVETQYF
>TRBJ2-7|NA|TRBV28|NA
TGTGCCAGCAGGATAGGGGGCGGGGGGCAAGGAACCTACGAGCAGTACTTC
CASRIGGGGQGTYEQYF
>TRBJ1-5|NA|TRBV4-2|NA
TGTGCCAGCAGCCAAGACGGGTATAGCAATCAGCCCCAGCATTTT
CASSQDGYSNQPQHF
>TRBJ1-1|TRBD1|TRBV29-1|few
TGCAGCGTTGAAAGGGACAGGGCGAACACTGAAGCTTTCTTT
CSVERDRANTEAFF
>TRBJ2-5|NA|TRBV14|NA
TGTGCCAGCAGCCGGTTGGGCAGGGGTCGAGAGACCCAGTACTTC
CASSRLGRGRETQYF
>TRBJ2-2|NA|TRBV19|once
TGTGCCAGTAGTATTAACCTGGCCGGGACCGGGACCGGGGAGCTGTTTTTT
CASSINLAGTGTGELFF
>TRBJ2-5|TRBD2|TRBV9|NA
TGTGCCAGCAGCGTAGGCGCTAGCGGGAGAGAGACCCAGTACTTC
CASSVGASGRETQYF
>TRBJ2-1|TRBD2|TRBV7-2|few
TGTGCCAGCAGCTTCAGTAGGTTAGCGGGAGTCGGGGAGCAGTTCTTC
CASSFSRLAGVGEQFF
>TRBJ2-3|TRBD2|TRBV20-1|NA
TGCAGTGCTAACCTCCTCATAGCGGGAGATGTTGGGACGCAGTATTTT
CSANLLIAGDVGTQYF
>TRBJ2-3|NA|TRBV5-6|NA
TGTGCCAGCAGCCCTCCCGGATGGGCGACAGATACGCAGTATTTT
CASSPPGWATDTQYF
>TRBJ2-2|TRBD2|TRBV7-9|NA
TGTGCCAGCATTACGGGAGGGCCGAACACCGGGGAGCTGTTTTTT
CASITGGPNTGELFF